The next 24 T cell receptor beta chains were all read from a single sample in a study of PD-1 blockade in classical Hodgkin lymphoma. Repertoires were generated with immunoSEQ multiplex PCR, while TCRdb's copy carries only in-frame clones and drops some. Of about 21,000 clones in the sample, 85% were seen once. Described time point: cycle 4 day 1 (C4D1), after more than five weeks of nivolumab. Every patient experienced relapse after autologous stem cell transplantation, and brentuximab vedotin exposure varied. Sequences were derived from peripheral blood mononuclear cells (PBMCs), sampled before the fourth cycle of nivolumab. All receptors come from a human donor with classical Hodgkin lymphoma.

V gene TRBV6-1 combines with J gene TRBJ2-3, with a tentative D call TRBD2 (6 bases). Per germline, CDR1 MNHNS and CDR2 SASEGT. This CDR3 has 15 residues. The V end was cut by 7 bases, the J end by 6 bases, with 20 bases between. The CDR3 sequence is CASIYLGLAIDTQYF. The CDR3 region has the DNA TGTGCCAGCATATATCTAGGGCTAGCGATCGATACGCAGTATTTT.

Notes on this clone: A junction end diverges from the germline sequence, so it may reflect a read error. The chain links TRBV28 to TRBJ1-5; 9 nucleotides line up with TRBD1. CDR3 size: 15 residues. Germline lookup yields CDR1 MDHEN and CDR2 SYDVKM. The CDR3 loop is CASSLPGQGKQPQHF. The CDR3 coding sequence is TGTGCCAGCAGCCTCCCGGGACAGGGCAAACAGCCCCAGCATTTT.

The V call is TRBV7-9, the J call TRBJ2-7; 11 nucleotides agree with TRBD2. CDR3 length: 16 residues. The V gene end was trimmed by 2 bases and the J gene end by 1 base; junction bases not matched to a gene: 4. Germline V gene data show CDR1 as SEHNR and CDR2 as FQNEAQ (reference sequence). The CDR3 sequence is CASSLTSGSLSYEQYF. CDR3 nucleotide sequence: TGTGCCAGCAGCTTAACTAGCGGGAGCCTTTCCTACGAGCAGTACTTC.

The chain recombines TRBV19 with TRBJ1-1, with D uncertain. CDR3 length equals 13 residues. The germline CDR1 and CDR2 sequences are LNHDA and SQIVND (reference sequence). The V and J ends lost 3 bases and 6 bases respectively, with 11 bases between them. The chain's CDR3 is CASSMRSDAEAFF. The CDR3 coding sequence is TGTGCCAGTAGTATGAGGTCGGACGCTGAAGCTTTCTTT.

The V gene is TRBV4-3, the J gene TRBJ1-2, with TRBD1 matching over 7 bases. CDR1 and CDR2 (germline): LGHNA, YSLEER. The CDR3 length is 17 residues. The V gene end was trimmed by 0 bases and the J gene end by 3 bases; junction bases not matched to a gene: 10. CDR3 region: CASSQDSGTVLDYGYTF. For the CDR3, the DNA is TGCGCCAGCAGCCAAGATTCCGGGACAGTTTTAGACTATGGCTACACCTTC.

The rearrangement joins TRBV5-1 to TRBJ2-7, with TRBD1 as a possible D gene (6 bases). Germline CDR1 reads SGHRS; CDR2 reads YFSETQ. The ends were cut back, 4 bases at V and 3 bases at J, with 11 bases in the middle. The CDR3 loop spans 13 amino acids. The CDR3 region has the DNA TGCGCCAGCAGCCCTACAGGGTTCTACGAGCAGTACTTC. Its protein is CASSPTGFYEQYF.

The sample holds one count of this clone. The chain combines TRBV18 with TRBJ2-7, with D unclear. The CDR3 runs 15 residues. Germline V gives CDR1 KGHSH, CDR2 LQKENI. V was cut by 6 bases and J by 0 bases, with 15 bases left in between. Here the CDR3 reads CASSQRLASSYEQYF. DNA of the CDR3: TGTGCCAGCTCGCAAAGATTAGCATCCTCCTACGAGCAGTACTTC.

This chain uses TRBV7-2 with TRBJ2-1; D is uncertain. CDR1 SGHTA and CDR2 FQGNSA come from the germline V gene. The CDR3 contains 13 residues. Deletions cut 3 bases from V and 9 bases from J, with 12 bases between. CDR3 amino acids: CASSFKSSGEQFF. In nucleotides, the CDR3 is TGTGCCAGCAGCTTCAAGAGTTCGGGTGAGCAGTTCTTC.

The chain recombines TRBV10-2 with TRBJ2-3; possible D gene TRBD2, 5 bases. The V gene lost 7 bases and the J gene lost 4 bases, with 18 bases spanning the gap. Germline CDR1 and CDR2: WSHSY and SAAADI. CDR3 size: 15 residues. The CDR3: CASIADSDMADTQYF. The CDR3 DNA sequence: TGCGCCAGCATTGCCGATAGCGATATGGCAGATACGCAGTATTTT.

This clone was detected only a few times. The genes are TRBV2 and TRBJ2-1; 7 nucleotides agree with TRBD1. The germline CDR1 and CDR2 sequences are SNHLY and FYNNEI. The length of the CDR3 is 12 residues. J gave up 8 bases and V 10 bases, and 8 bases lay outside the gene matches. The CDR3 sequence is CATSTGTDEQFF. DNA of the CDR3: TGTGCCACTTCGACAGGGACGGATGAGCAGTTCTTC.

CDR3 nucleotide sequence: TGTGCCAGCAGCTTGGGAGGAGGCGGGGAGCTGTTTTTT. It encodes CASSLGGGGELFF. The chain uses TRBV5-4 and TRBJ2-2, with D possibly being TRBD2 (5 bases). The CDR3 extends over 13 amino acids. Trimming left V 0 bases short and J 7 bases short, with 7 bases between. The germline CDR1 and CDR2 sequences are SGHNT and YYREEE (reference sequence).

The CDR3 coding sequence is TGTGCCAGCAGTTACTCTAACAGGCGAAACTATGGCTACACCTTC. Encoded protein: CASSYSNRRNYGYTF. The chain recombines TRBV6-5 with TRBJ1-2; possibly TRBD1 for D (5 bases). Trimming removed 0 bases from V and 2 bases from J, with 10 bases in between. CDR3 length: 15 residues. Germline lookup yields CDR1 MNHEY and CDR2 SVGAGI.

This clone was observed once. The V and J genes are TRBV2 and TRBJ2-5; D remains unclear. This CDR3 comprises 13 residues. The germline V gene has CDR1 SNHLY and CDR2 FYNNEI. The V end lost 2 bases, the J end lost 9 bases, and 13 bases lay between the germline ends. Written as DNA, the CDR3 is TGTGCCAGCAGTGAAAGTCGGGCGGTGGCCCAGTACTTC. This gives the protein CASSESRAVAQYF.

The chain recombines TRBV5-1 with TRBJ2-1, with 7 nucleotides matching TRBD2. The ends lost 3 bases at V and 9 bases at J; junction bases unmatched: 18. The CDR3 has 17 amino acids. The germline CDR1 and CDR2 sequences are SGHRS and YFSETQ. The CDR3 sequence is CASSSGTKVGGNSEQFF. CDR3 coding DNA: TGCGCCAGCAGCTCCGGGACTAAGGTGGGGGGAAATAGTGAGCAGTTCTTC.

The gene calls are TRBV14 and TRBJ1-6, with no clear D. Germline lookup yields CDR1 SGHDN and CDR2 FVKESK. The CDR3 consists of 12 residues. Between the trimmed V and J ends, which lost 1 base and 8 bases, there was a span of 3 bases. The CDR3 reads CASSQGYSPLHF. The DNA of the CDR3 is TGTGCCAGCAGCCAAGGTTATTCACCCCTCCACTTT.

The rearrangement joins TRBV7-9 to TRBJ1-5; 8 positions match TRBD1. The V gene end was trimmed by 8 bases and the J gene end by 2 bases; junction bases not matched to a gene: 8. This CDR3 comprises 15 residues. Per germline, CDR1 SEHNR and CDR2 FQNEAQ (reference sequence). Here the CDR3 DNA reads TGTGCCAGCGGGAAAGGACAGGGCGGCAATCAGCCCCAGCATTTT. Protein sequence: CASGKGQGGNQPQHF.

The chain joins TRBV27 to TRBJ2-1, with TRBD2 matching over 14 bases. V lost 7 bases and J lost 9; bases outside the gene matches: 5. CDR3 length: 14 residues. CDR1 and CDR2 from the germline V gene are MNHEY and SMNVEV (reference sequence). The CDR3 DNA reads TGTGCCAGCACCTCCGGGACTAGCGGGAGTGAGCAGTTCTTC. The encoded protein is CASTSGTSGSEQFF.

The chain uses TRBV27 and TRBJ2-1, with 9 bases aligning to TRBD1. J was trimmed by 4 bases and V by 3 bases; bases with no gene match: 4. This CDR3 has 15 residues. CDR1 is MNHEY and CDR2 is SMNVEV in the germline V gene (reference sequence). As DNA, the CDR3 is TGTGCCAGCAGTTTCGGGACAGGGTTTTACAATGAGCAGTTCTTC. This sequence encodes CASSFGTGFYNEQFF.

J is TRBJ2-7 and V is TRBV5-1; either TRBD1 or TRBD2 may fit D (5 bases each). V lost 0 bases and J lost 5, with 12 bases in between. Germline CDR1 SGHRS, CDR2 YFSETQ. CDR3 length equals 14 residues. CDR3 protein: CASSLVGVSNEQYF. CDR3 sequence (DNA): TGCGCCAGCAGCTTGGTGGGGGTCTCGAACGAGCAGTACTTC.

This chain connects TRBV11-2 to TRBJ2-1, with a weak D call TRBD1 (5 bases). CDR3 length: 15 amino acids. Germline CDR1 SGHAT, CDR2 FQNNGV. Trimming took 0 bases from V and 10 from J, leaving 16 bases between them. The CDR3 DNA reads TGTGCCAGCAGCTTAGATCCGTTAGGGGCGATGGAGCAGTTCTTC. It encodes CASSLDPLGAMEQFF.

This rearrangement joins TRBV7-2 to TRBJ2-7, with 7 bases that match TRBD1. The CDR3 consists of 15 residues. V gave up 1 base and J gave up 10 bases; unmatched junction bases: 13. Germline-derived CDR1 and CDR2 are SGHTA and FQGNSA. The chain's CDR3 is CASSLGSGTAGEQYF. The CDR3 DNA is TGTGCCAGCAGCTTAGGGTCCGGGACAGCCGGCGAACAGTACTTC.

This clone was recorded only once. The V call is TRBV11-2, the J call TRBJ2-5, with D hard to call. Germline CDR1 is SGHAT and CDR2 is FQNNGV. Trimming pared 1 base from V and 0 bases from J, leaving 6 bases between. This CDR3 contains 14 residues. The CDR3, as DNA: TGTGCCAGCAGCTTAGGATTGTACCAAGAGACCCAGTACTTC. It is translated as CASSLGLYQETQYF.

The CDR3 sequence is CASSIDSGYNEQFF. The CDR3 nucleotides read TGTGCCAGTAGTATAGATAGCGGCTACAATGAGCAGTTCTTC. V gene TRBV19 combines with J gene TRBJ2-1; tentative D call: TRBD2 (6 bases). CDR1 and CDR2 from the germline V gene are LNHDA and SQIVND (reference sequence). Between the trimmed V and J ends, which lost 0 bases and 3 bases, there was a span of 6 bases. This CDR3 comprises 14 residues. Variable domain in full (rest from reference TRBV19 and TRBJ2-1): DGGITQSPKYLFRKEGQNVTLSCEQNLNHDAMYWYRQDPGQGLRLIYYSQIVNDFQKGDIAEGYSVSREKKESFPLTVTSAQKNPTAFYLCASSIDSGYNEQFFGPGTRLTVL.

CDR3 sequence reads: CSVSTGTPSHEQYF. DNA for the CDR3: TGCAGCGTTTCAACCGGGACACCAAGCCACGAGCAGTACTTC. This chain links TRBV29-1 with TRBJ2-7, with a weak D call TRBD1 (6 bases). CDR1 SQVTM and CDR2 ANQGSEA come from the germline V gene. This CDR3 contains 14 residues. Trimming removed 5 bases from V and 5 bases from J, with 19 bases in between.